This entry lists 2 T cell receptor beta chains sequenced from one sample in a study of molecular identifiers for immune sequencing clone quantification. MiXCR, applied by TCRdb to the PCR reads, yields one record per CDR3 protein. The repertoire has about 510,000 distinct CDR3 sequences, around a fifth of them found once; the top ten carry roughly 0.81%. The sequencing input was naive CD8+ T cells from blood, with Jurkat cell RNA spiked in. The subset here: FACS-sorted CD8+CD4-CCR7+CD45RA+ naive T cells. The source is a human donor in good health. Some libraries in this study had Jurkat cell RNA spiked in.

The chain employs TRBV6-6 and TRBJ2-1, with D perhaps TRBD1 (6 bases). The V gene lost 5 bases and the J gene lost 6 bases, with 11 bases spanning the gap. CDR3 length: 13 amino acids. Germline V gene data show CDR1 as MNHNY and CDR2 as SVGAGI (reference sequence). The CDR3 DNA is TGTGCCAGCAGTGCCTGCAGGGGCAATGAGCAGTTCTTC. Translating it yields CASSACRGNEQFF.

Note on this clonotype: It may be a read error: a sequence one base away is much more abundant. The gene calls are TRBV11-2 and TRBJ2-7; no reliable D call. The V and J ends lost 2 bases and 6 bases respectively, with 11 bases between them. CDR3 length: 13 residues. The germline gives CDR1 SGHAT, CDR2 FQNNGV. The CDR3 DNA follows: TGTGCCAGCAGCTTAATCGTGTCGGCCGAGCAGTACTTC. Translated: CASSLIVSAEQYF.